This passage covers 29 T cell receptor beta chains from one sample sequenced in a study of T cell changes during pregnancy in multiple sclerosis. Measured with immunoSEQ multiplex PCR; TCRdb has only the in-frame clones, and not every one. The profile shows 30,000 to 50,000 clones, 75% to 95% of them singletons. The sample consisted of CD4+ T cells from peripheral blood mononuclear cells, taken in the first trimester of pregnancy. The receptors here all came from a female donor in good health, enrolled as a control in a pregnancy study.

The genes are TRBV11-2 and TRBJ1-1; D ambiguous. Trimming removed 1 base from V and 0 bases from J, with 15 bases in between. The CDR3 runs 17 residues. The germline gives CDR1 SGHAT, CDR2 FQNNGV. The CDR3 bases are TGTGCCAGCAGCTTAGCAGGAGGAGGGAGGATGAACACTGAAGCTTTCTTT. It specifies CASSLAGGGRMNTEAFF.

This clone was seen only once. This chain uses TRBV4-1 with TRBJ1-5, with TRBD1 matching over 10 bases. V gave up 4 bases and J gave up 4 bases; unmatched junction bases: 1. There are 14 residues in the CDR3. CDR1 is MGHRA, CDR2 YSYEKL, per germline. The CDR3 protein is CASSPGQGNQPQHF. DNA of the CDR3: TGCGCCAGCAGCCCGGGACAGGGGAATCAGCCCCAGCATTTT.

The CDR3 loop reads CASGQLGEQYF. CDR3 DNA sequence: TGTGCCAGCGGACAGTTGGGCGAGCAGTACTTC. The chain uses TRBV28 and TRBJ2-7, with D possibly TRBD1 on 6 matching bases. Trimming shortened V by 8 bases and J by 6 bases, and 11 bases separated the two germline ends. This CDR3 has 11 residues. Per germline, CDR1 MDHEN and CDR2 SYDVKM.

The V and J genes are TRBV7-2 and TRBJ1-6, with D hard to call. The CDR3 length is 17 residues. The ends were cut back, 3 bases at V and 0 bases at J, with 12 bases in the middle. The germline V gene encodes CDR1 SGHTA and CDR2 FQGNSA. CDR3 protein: CASSLAHGSSYNSPLHF. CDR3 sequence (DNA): TGTGCCAGCAGCTTGGCCCATGGGAGCTCCTATAATTCACCCCTCCACTTT. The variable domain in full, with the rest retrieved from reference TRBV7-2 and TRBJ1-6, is GAGVSQSPSNKVTEKGKDVELRCDPISGHTALYWYRQSLGQGLEFLIYFQGNSAPDKSGLPSDRFSAERTGGSVSTLTIQRTQQEDSAVYLCASSLAHGSSYNSPLHFGNGTRLTVT.

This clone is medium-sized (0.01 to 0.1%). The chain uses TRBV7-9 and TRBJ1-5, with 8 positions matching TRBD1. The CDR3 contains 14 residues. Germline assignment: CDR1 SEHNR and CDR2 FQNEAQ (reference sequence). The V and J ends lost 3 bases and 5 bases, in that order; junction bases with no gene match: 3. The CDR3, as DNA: TGTGCCAGCAGCTTCGGACAGGGCCATCAGCCCCAGCATTTT. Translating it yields CASSFGQGHQPQHF.

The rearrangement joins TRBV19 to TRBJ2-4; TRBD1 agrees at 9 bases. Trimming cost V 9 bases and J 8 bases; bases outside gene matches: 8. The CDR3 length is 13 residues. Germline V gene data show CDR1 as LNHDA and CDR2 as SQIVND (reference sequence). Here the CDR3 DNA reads TGTGCCAGCCCCCGGGACAGGGAATACATTCAGTACTTC. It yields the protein CASPRDREYIQYF.

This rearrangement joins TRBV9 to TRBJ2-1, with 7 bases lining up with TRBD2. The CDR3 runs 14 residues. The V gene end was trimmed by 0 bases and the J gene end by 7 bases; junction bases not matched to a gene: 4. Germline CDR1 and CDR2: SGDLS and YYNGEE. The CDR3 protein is CASSVEPLANEQFF. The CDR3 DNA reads TGTGCCAGCAGCGTAGAGCCACTAGCGAATGAGCAGTTCTTC. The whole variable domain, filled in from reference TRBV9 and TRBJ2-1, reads DSGVTQTPKHLITATGQRVTLRCSPRSGDLSVYWYQQSLDQGLQFLIQYYNGEERAKGNILERFSAQQFPDLHSELNLSSLELGDSALYFCASSVEPLANEQFFGPGTRLTVL.

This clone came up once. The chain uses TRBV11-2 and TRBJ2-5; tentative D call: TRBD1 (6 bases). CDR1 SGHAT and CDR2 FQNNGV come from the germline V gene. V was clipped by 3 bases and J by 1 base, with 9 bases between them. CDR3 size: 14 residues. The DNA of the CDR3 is TGTGCCAGCAGCTTGGGGGCCTTCCAAGAGACCCAGTACTTC. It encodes CASSLGAFQETQYF.

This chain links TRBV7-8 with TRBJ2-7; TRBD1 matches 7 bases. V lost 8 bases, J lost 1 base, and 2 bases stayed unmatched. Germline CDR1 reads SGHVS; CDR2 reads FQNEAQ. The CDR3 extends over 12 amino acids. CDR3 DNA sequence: TGTGCCAGCGGCAGGGGGTCCTACGAGCAGTACTTC. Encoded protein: CASGRGSYEQYF.

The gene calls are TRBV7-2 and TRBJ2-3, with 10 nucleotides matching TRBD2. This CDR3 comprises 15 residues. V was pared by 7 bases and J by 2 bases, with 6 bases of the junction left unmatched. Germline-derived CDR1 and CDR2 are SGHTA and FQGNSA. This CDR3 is CASTPLAGATDTQYF. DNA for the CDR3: TGTGCCAGCACCCCCCTAGCGGGGGCCACAGATACGCAGTATTTT.

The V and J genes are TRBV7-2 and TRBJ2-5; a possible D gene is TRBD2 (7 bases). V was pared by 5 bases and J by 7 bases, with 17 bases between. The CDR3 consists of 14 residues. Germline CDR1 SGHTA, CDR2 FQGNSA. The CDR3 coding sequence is TGTGCCAGCAGCAGGATGGTGGGGGGGCGGACCCAGTACTTC. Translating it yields CASSRMVGGRTQYF.

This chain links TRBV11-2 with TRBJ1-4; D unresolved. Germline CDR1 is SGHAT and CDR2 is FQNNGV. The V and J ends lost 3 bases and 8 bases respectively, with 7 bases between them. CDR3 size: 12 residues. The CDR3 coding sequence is TGTGCCAGCAGCTTTTCGGGGGAAAAACTGTTTTTT. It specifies CASSFSGEKLFF.

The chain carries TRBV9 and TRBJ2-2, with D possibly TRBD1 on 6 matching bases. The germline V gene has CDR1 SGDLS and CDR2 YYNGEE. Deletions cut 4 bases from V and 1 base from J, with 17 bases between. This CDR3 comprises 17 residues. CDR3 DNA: TGTGCCAGCAGCCCTAGCACAGGGTCTAGGAACACCGGGGAGCTGTTTTTT. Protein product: CASSPSTGSRNTGELFF.

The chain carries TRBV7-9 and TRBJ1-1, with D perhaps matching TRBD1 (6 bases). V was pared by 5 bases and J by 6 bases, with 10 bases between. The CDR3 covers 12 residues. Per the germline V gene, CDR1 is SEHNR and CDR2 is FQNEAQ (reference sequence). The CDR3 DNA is TGTGCCAGCAGCCGGACAGTTCCTGAAGCTTTCTTT. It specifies CASSRTVPEAFF.

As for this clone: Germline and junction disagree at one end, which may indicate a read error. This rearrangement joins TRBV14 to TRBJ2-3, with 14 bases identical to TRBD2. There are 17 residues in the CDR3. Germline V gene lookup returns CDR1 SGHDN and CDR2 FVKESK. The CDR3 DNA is TGTGCCAGCAGCCAAGGACGACTAGCGGGGGGGCCAGACACGCAGTATTTT. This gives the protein CASSQGRLAGGPDTQYF.

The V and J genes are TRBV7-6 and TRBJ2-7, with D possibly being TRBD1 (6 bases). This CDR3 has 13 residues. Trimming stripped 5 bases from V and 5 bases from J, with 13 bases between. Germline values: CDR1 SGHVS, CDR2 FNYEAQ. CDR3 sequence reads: CASSVQQGHEQYF. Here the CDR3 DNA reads TGTGCCAGCAGCGTACAACAGGGCCACGAGCAGTACTTC.

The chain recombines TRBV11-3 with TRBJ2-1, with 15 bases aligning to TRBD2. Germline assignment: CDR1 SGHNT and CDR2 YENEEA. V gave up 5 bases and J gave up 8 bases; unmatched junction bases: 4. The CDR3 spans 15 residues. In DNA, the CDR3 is TGTGCCAGCAGCCAGAGGACTAGCGGGGGGGATGAGCAGTTCTTC. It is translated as CASSQRTSGGDEQFF.

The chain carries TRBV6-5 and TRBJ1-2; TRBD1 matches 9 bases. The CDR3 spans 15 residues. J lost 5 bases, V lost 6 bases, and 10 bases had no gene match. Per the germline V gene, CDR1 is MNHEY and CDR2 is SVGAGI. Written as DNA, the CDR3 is TGTGCCAGCAGCCCGTGGGACAGGGAAACTTATGGCTACACCTTC. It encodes CASSPWDRETYGYTF.

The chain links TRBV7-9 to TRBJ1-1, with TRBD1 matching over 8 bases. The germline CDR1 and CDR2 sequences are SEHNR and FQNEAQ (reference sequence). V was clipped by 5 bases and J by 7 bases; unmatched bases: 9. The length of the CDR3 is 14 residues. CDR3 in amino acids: CASSKGQGQREAFF. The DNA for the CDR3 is TGTGCCAGCAGCAAAGGACAGGGCCAGCGTGAAGCTTTCTTT.

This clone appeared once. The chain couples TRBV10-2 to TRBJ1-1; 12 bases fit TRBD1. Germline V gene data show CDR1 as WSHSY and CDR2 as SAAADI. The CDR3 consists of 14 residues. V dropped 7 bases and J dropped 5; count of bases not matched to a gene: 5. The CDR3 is CASKGQGAKTEAFF. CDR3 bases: TGCGCCAGCAAGGGACAGGGGGCGAAAACTGAAGCTTTCTTT.

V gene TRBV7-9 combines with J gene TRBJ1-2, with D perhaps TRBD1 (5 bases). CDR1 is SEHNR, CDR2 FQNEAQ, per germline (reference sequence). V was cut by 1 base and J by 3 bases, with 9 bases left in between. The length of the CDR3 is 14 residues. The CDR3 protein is CASSLDRTYYGYTF. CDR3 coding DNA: TGTGCCAGCAGCTTAGACAGGACCTACTATGGCTACACCTTC.

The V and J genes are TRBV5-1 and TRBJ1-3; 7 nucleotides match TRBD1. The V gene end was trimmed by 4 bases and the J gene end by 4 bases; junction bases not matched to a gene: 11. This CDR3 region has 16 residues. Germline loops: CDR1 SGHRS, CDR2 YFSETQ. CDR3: CASSRDLRGNGNTIYF. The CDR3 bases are TGCGCCAGCAGCCGCGACCTCAGGGGGAACGGAAACACCATATATTTT.

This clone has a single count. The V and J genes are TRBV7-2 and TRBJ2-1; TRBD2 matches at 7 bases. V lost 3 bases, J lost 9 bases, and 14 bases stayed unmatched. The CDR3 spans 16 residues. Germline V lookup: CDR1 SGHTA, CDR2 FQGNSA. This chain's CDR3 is CASSFPGWSGVVEQFF. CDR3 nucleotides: TGTGCCAGCAGCTTCCCCGGCTGGAGCGGGGTCGTTGAGCAGTTCTTC.

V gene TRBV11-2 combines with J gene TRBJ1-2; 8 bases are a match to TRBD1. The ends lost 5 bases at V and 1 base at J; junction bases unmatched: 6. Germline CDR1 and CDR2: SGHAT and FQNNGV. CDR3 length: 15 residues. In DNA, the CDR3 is TGTGCCAGCAGCACTACAGGGGGGATTAACTATGGCTACACCTTC. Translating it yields CASSTTGGINYGYTF.

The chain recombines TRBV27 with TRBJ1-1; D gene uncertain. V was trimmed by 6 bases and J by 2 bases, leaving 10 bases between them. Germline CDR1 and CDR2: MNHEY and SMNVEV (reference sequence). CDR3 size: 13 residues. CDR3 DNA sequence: TGTGCCAGCAGCCTAACTCCCAACACTGAAGCTTTCTTT. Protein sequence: CASSLTPNTEAFF.

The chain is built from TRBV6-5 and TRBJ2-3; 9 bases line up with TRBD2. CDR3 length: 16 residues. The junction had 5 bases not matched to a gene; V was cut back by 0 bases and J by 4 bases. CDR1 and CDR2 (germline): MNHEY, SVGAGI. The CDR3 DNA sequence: TGTGCCAGCAGTTACTCAGAGGCGGGGGGGTCAGATACGCAGTATTTT. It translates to CASSYSEAGGSDTQYF.

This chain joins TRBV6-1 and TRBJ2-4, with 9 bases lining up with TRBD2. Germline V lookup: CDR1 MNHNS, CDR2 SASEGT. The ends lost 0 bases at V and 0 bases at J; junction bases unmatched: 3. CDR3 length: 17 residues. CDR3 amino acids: CASSEAEREVAKNIQYF. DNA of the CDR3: TGTGCCAGCAGTGAAGCAGAGCGGGAGGTAGCCAAAAACATTCAGTACTTC.

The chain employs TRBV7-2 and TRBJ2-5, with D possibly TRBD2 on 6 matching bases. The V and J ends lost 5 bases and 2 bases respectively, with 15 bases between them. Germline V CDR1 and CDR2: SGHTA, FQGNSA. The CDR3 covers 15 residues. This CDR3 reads CASSPGGAGQETQYF. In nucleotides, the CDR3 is TGTGCCAGCAGCCCCGGAGGGGCGGGGCAAGAGACCCAGTACTTC.

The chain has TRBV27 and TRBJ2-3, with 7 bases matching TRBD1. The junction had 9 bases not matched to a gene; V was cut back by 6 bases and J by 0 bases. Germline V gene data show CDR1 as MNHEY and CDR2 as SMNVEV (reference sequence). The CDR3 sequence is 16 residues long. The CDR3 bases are TGTGCCAGCAGGGAAATCCCGGGACAGAGCACAGATACGCAGTATTTT. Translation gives CASREIPGQSTDTQYF.